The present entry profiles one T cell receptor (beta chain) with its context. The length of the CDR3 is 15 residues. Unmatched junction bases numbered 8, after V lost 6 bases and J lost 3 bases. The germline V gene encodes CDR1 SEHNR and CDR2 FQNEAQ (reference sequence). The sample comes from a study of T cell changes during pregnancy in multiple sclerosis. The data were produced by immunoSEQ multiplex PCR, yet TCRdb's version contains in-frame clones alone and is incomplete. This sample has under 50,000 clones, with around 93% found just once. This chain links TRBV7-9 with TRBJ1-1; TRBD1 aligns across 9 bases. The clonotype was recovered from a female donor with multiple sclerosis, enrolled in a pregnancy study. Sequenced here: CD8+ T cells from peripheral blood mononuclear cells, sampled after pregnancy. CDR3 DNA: TGTGCCAGCAGACTCGGACAGGGGAGGGACACTGAAGCTTTCTTT. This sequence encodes CASRLGQGRDTEAFF.